The 7 T cell receptor beta chains presented below share a single source sample, sequenced in a study of T-cell memory formation after mild COVID-19. TCRdb fed the 5' RACE reads into MiXCR, producing one record per CDR3 protein. The sample records just over 300,000 distinct CDR3 sequences, roughly a fifth being singletons. Input material: PBMCs or a T cell subset sorted from them (not recorded which). The receptors come from a man younger than 35 who had mild COVID-19 (a few samples of this study predate the infection). Cell type and time point are not known.

This clonotype was recorded a few times. V is TRBV10-3 and J is TRBJ2-7; tentative D call: TRBD1 (7 bases). The V gene lost 10 bases and the J gene lost 3 bases, with 16 bases spanning the gap. This CDR3 spans 13 amino acids. Germline CDR1 ENHRY, CDR2 SYGVKD. CDR3 sequence: CATWRDSNYEQYF. In DNA, the CDR3 is TGTGCCACCTGGAGGGACAGTAACTACGAGCAGTACTTC.

This clonotype was seen only a few times. V usage is TRBV2 and J usage is TRBJ2-1; TRBD2 matches at 9 bases. The V segment lost 2 bases and the J segment 3 bases; nucleotides outside the gene matches: 2. This CDR3 comprises 15 residues. The germline V gene has CDR1 SNHLY and CDR2 FYNNEI. CDR3: CASSETSGLYNEQFF. The CDR3 DNA is TGTGCCAGCAGTGAAACTAGCGGGCTCTACAATGAGCAGTTCTTC. Full variable domain (outside the CDR3, taken from reference TRBV2 and TRBJ2-1): EPEVTQTPSHQVTQMGQEVILRCVPISNHLYFYWYRQILGQKVEFLVSFYNNEISEKSEIFDDQFSVERPDGSNFTLKIRSTKLEDSAMYFCASSETSGLYNEQFFGPGTRLTVL.

This clonotype has a handful of counts. This sequence joins TRBV6-2 or TRBV6-3 and TRBJ2-1; D uncertain. There are 14 residues in the CDR3. The V and J ends lost 2 bases and 5 bases respectively, with 10 bases between them. From germline, CDR1 is MNHEY and CDR2 SVGEGT. The CDR3 protein is CASSYGGSNNEQFF. In DNA form, the CDR3 reads TGTGCCAGCAGTTACGGCGGCAGCAACAATGAGCAGTTCTTC.

The sample holds a few counts of this clonotype. This sequence joins TRBV20-1 and TRBJ2-3; 8 bases line up with TRBD1. There are 13 residues in the CDR3. The junction had 3 bases not matched to a gene; V was cut back by 3 bases and J by 4 bases. The V gene's germline CDR1 is DFQATT and CDR2 SNEGSKA (reference sequence). The CDR3 loop reads CSASQGAADTQYF. The CDR3 DNA reads TGCAGTGCTAGTCAGGGGGCGGCAGATACGCAGTATTTT.

The chain employs TRBV7-2 and TRBJ2-7; a possible D gene is TRBD2 (5 bases). Trimming removed 0 bases from V and 1 base from J, with 10 bases in between. CDR3 length: 15 amino acids. Germline CDR1 and CDR2: SGHTA and FQGNSA. The CDR3 region is CASSLAPQRSYEQYF. CDR3 nucleotides: TGTGCCAGCAGCTTAGCACCGCAGCGGTCCTACGAGCAGTACTTC.

Only a few counts were recorded for this clonotype. The chain has TRBV20-1 and TRBJ2-5; D is uncertain. The V gene lost 5 bases and the J gene lost 1 base, with 11 bases spanning the gap. The CDR3 runs to 13 residues. The germline V gene has CDR1 DFQATT and CDR2 SNEGSKA (reference sequence). The CDR3 bases are TGCAGTGCTTCGACGTCCAGCCAAGAGACCCAGTACTTC. Residues: CSASTSSQETQYF.

The chain joins TRBV4-3 to TRBJ1-1; tentative D call: TRBD1 (6 bases). Trimming removed 5 bases at V and 5 bases at J, with 15 bases between. Germline loops: CDR1 LGHNA, CDR2 YSLEER. This CDR3 contains 14 residues. The CDR3 DNA is TGCGCCAGCAGCTGGGGTACAGGGCGAACTGAAGCTTTCTTT. It is translated as CASSWGTGRTEAFF.